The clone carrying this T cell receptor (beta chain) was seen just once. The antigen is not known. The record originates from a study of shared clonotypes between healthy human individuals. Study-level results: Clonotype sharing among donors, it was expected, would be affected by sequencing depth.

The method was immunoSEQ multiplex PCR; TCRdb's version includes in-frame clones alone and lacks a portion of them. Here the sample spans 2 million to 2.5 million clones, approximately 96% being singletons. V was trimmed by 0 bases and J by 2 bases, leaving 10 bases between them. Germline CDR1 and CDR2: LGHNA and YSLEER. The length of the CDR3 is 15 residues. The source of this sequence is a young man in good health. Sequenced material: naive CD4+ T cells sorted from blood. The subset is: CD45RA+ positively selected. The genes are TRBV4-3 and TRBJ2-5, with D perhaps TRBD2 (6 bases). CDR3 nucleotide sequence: TGCGCCAGCAGCCAAGAGGGACTGGGGCAAGAGACCCAGTACTTC. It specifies CASSQEGLGQETQYF.